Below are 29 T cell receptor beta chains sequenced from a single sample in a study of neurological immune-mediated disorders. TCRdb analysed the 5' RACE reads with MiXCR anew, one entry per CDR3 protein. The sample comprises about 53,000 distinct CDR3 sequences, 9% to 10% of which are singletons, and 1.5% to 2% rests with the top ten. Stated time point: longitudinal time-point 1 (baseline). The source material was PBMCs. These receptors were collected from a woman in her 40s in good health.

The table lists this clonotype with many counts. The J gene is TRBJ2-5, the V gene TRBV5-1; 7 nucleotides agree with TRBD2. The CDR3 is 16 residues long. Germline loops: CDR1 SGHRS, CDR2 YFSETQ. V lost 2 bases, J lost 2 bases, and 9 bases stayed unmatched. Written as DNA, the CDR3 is TGCGCCAGCAGCTTAGGTGGACTAGGGGTTCAAGAGACCCAGTACTTC. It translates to CASSLGGLGVQETQYF.

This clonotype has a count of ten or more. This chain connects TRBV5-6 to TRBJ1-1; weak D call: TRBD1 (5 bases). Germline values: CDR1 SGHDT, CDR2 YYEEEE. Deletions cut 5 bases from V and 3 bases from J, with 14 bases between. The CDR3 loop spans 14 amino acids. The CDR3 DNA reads TGTGCCAGCAGGGGGATTAGAGGGGACACTGAAGCTTTCTTT. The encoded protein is CASRGIRGDTEAFF.

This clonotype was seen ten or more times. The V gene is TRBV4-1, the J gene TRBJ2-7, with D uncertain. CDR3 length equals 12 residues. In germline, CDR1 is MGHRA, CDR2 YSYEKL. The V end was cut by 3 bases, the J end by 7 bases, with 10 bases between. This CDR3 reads CASSQPNAEQYF. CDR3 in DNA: TGCGCCAGCAGCCAGCCGAATGCAGAGCAGTACTTC.

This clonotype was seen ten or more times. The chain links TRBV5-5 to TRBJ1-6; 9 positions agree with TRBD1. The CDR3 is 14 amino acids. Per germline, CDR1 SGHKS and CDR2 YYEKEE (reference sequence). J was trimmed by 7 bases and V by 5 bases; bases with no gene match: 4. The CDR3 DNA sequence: TGTGCCAGCAGGCCCGGGACAGGGAATTCACCCCTCCACTTT. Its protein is CASRPGTGNSPLHF.

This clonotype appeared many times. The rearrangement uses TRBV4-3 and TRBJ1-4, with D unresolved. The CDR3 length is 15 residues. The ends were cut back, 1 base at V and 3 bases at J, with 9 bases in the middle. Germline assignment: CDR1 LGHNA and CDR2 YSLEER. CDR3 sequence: CASSQGNGANEKLFF. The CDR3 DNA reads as TGCGCCAGCAGCCAAGGAAACGGAGCTAATGAAAAACTGTTTTTT.

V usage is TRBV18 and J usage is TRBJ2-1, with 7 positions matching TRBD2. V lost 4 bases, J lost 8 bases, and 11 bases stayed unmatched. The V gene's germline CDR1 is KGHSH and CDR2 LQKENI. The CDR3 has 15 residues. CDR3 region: CASSQPGPGRDEQFF. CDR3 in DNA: TGTGCCAGCTCACAACCGGGACCAGGGAGGGATGAGCAGTTCTTC.

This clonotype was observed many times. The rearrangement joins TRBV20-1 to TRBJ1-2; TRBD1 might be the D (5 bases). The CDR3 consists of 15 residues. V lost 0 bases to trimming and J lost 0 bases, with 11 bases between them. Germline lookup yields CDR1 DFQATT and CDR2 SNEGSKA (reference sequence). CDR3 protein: CSARDRTRTNYGYTF. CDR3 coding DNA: TGCAGTGCTAGAGATAGGACAAGGACTAACTATGGCTACACCTTC.

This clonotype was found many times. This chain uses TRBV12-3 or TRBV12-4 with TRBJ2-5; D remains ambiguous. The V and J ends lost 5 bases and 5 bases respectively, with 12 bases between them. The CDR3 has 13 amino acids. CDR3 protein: CASSRNRRETQYF. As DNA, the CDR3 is TGTGCCAGCAGTAGAAACCGTAGGGAGACCCAGTACTTC.

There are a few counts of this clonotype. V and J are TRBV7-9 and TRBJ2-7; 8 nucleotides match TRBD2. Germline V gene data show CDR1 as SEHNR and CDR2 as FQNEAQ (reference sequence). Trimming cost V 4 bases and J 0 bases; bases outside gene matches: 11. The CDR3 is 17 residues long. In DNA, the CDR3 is TGTGCCAGCAGCTGGGGGCGGGGGGCGCCCAACTCCTACGAGCAGTACTTC. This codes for CASSWGRGAPNSYEQYF.

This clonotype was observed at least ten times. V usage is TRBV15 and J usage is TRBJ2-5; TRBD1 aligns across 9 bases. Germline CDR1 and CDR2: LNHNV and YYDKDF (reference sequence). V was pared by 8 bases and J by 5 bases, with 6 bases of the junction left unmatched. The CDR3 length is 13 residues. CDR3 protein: CATSGQGGETQYF. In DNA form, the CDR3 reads TGTGCCACCTCGGGACAGGGAGGGGAGACCCAGTACTTC.

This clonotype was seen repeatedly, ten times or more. CDR3 region: CASTNTGGAVEAFF. CDR3 nucleotide sequence: TGTGCCAGCACCAACACGGGCGGGGCGGTCGAAGCTTTCTTT. The chain is built from TRBV6-6 and TRBJ1-1; D perhaps matches TRBD1 (5 bases). V dropped 7 bases and J dropped 8 bases, with 20 bases sitting between them. Germline CDR1 is MNHNY and CDR2 is SVGAGI (reference sequence). CDR3 size: 14 residues.

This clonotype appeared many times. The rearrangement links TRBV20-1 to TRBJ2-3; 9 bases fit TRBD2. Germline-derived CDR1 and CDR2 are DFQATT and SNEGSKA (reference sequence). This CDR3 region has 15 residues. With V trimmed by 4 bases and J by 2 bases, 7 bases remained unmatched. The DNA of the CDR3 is TGCAGTGCTAAGGCGGGGGGGACCCTCACAGATACGCAGTATTTT. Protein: CSAKAGGTLTDTQYF.

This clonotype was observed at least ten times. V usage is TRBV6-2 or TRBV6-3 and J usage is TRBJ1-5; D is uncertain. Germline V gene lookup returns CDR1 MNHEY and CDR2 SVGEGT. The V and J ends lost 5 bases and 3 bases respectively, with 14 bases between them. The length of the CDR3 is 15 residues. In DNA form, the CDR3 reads TGTGCCAGCAGTCCGGGGAACACCCCCAATCAGCCCCAGCATTTT. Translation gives CASSPGNTPNQPQHF.

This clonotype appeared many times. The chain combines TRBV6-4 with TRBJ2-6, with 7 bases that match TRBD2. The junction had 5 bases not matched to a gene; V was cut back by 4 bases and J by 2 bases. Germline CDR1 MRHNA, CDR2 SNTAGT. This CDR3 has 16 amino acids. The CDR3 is CASSVGGRTGANVLTF. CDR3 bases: TGTGCCAGCAGTGTGGGGGGGAGAACTGGGGCCAACGTCCTGACTTTC.

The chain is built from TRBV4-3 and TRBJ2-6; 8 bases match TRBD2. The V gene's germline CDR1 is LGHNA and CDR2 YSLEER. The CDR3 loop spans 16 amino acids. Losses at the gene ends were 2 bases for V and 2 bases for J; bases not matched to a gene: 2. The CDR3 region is CASSQSGGAGANVLTF. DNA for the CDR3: TGCGCCAGCAGCCAATCGGGGGGGGCTGGGGCCAACGTCCTGACTTTC.

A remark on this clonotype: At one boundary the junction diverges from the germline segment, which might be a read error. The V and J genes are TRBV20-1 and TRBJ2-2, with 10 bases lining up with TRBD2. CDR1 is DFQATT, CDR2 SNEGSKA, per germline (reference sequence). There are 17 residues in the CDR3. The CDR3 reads CSARDSGRTLNTRELFF. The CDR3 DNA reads TGCAGTGCTAGGGATAGCGGGAGGACCTTAAACACCAGGGAGCTGTTTTTT.

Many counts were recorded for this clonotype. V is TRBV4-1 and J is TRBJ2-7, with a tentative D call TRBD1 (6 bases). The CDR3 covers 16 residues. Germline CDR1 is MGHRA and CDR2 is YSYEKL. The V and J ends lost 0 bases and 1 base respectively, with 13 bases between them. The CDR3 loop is CASSQESGTPSYEQYF. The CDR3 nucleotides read TGCGCCAGCAGCCAAGAGTCGGGGACACCGTCCTACGAGCAGTACTTC.

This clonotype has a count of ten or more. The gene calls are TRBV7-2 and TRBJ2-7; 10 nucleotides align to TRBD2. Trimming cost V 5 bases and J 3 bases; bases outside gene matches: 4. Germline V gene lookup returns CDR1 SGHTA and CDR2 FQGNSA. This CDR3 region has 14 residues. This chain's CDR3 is CASSQRLAGYEQYF. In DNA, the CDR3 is TGTGCCAGCAGCCAGAGACTAGCGGGCTACGAGCAGTACTTC.

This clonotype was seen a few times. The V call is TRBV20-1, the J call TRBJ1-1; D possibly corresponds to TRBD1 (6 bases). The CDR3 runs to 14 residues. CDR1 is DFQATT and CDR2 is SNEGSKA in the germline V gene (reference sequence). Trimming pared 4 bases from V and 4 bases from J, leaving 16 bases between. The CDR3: CSATKNRVATEAFF. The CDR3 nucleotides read TGCAGTGCTACCAAAAACAGGGTGGCCACTGAAGCTTTCTTT.

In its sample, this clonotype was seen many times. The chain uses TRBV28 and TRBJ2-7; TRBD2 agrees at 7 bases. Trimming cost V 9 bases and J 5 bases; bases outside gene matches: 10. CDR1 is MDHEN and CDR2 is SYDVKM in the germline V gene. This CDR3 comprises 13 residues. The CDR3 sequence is CASGRAGGDEQYF. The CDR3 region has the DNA TGTGCCAGTGGCAGGGCTGGGGGGGACGAGCAGTACTTC.

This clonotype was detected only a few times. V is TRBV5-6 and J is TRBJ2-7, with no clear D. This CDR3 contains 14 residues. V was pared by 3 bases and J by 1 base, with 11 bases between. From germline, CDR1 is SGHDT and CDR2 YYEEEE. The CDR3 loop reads CASSSEILSYEQYF. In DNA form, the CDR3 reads TGTGCCAGCAGCTCAGAAATTCTTTCCTACGAGCAGTACTTC.

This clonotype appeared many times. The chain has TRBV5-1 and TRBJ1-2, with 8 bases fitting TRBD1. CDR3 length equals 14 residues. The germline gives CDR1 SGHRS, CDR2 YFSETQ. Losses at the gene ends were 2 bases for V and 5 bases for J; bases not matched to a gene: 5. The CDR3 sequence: CASSFLGQGYGYTF. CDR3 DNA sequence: TGCGCCAGCAGCTTTCTCGGACAGGGTTATGGCTACACCTTC.

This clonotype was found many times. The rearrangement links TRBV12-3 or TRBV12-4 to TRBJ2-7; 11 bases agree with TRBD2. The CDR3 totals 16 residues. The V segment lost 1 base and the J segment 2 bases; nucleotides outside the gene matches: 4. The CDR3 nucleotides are TGTGCCAGCAGTTTAGACCTAGCGGGAGGCACCTACGAGCAGTACTTC. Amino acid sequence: CASSLDLAGGTYEQYF.

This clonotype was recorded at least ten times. Here the CDR3 reads CASSDKVGTSTDTQYF. CDR3 coding DNA: TGTGCCAGCAGCGACAAGGTTGGAACTAGCACAGATACGCAGTATTTT. The chain uses TRBV21-1 and TRBJ2-3. TRBV21-1 is a known pseudogene. The CDR3 is 16 residues long.

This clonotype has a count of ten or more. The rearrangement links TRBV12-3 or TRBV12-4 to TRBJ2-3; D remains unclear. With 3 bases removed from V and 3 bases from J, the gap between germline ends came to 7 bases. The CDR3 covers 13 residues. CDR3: CASSFNPTDTQYF. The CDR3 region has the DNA TGTGCCAGCAGTTTTAACCCGACAGATACGCAGTATTTT.

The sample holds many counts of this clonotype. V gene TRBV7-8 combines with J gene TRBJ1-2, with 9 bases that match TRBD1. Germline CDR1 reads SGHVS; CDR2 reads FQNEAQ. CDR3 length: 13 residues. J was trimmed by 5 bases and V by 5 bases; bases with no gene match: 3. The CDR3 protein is CASSPGTGYGYTF. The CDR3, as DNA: TGTGCCAGCAGCCCCGGGACAGGGTATGGCTACACCTTC.

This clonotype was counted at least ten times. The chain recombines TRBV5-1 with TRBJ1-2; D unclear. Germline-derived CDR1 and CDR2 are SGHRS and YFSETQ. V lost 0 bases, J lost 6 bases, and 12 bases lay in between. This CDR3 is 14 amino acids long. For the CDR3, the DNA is TGCGCCAGCAGCTTGGCGAAGGTGGCTCATGGCTACACCTTC. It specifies CASSLAKVAHGYTF.

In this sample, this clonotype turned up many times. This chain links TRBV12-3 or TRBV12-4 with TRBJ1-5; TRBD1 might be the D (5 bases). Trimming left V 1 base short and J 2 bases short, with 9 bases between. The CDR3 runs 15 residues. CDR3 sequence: CASSLERGGNQPQHF. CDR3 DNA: TGTGCCAGCAGTTTAGAGAGGGGAGGCAATCAGCCCCAGCATTTT.

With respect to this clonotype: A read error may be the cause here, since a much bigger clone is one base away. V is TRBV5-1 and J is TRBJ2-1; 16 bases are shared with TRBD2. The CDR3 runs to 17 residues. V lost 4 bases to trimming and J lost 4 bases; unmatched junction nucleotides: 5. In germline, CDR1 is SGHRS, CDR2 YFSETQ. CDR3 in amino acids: CASSTGTSGGEYNEQFF. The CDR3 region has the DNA TGCGCCAGCAGCACAGGGACTAGCGGGGGGGAGTACAATGAGCAGTTCTTC.